One and the same sample provided the 11 T cell receptor beta chains below, sequenced in a study of shared clonotypes between healthy human individuals. Profiled with immunoSEQ multiplex PCR; TCRdb holds only in-frame clones, not every one. The data show 1.4 million or so clones, around 98.5% seen once. Sequenced sample: naive CD4+ T cells sorted from blood. The subset denotes: CD45RA+ positively selected. The receptors here all came from a man between 25 and 39 years old in good health.

V gene TRBV9 combines with J gene TRBJ2-3; TRBD2 agrees at 11 bases. Germline CDR1 and CDR2: SGDLS and YYNGEE. The junction had 2 bases not matched to a gene; V was cut back by 3 bases and J by 2 bases. The CDR3 contains 15 residues. The CDR3 loop is CASSGTSGHTDTQYF. CDR3 coding DNA: TGTGCCAGCAGCGGGACTAGCGGGCACACAGATACGCAGTATTTT.

The chain links TRBV5-6 to TRBJ2-7; D unclear. V was clipped by 0 bases and J by 4 bases, with 11 bases between them. CDR1 SGHDT and CDR2 YYEEEE come from the germline V gene. The CDR3 is 14 amino acids. Here the CDR3 reads CASSLGQRIYEQYF. As DNA, the CDR3 is TGTGCCAGCAGCTTGGGACAAAGAATATACGAGCAGTACTTC.

The chain combines TRBV5-4 with TRBJ2-7, with TRBD2 matching 9 bases. This CDR3 is 14 amino acids long. Per germline, CDR1 SGHNT and CDR2 YYREEE (reference sequence). After removal of 6 bases from V and 3 bases from J, the junction contained 7 bases not matched to a gene. As DNA, the CDR3 is TGTGCCAGCATCCCGGGACTAGCTTACTACGAGCAGTACTTC. Translation: CASIPGLAYYEQYF.

The chain carries TRBV21-1 and TRBJ1-5; TRBD1 is taken as the D call from the table, unchecked against the DNA. TRBV21-1 is shown as a pseudogene. The CDR3 covers 16 residues. Here the CDR3 reads CASSKYSTGGNQPQHF. The DNA for the CDR3 is TGTGCCAGCAGCAAATATTCGACAGGGGGCAATCAGCCCCAGCATTTT.

The table lists this clone with a count of one. The CDR3 DNA is TGTGCCAGCAGCCCGGGACTAGCGGGAGTAGGTAATGAGCAGTTCTTC. This sequence encodes CASSPGLAGVGNEQFF. This chain connects TRBV11-2 to TRBJ2-1; TRBD2 agrees at 14 bases. The CDR3 is made up of 16 amino acids. V was clipped by 5 bases and J by 7 bases; unmatched bases: 7. Germline V gives CDR1 SGHAT, CDR2 FQNNGV.

This chain uses TRBV28 with TRBJ2-3; D is ambiguous. CDR1 is MDHEN and CDR2 is SYDVKM in the germline V gene. This CDR3 spans 13 amino acids. V was pared by 5 bases and J by 8 bases, with 14 bases between. The CDR3: CASSRTLLLTQYF. The CDR3 coding sequence is TGTGCCAGCAGTCGGACCCTCCTCCTTACGCAGTATTTT.

This clone turned up a few times. Other DNA sequences in this specimen translate into the identical CDR3. The rearrangement joins TRBV18 to TRBJ2-3; D call uncertain. Germline V CDR1 and CDR2: KGHSH, LQKENI. V was shortened by 0 bases and J by 1 base, with 2 bases between the two germline ends. The CDR3 sequence is 13 residues long. Here the CDR3 reads CASSPPGTDTQYF. DNA for the CDR3: TGTGCCAGCTCACCACCCGGCACAGATACGCAGTATTTT.

This clone occurred once. The rearrangement joins TRBV7-3 to TRBJ2-2; D call uncertain. V lost 0 bases and J 1 base, leaving 9 bases between the germline ends. CDR3 length: 16 amino acids. Germline loops: CDR1 SGHTA, CDR2 FQGTGA. The CDR3 is CASSLTHSLNTGELFF. DNA of the CDR3: TGTGCCAGCAGCTTAACCCACAGCCTGAACACCGGGGAGCTGTTTTTT.

The chain has TRBV7-9 and TRBJ2-5; the D gene is possibly TRBD2 (6 bases). The V and J ends lost 11 bases and 0 bases respectively, with 16 bases between them. The CDR3 is 14 residues long. Germline values: CDR1 SEHNR, CDR2 FQNEAQ (reference sequence). CDR3 in amino acids: CAGAGGVYQETQYF. CDR3 coding DNA: TGTGCCGGGGCAGGAGGGGTTTACCAAGAGACCCAGTACTTC.

As regards this clone: Different DNA sequences within this sample yield the same CDR3. The J gene is TRBJ1-1, the V gene TRBV19; D not resolved. Trimming cost V 3 bases and J 0 bases, with 8 bases left between them. The CDR3 length is 14 residues. Germline assignment: CDR1 LNHDA and CDR2 SQIVND (reference sequence). CDR3 sequence: CASSMGGLNTEAFF. CDR3 nucleotides: TGTGCCAGTAGTATGGGAGGCCTGAACACTGAAGCTTTCTTT.

CDR3 in DNA: TGTGCCAGCAGCACATATGGGATGAACACTGAAGCTTTCTTT. As protein: CASSTYGMNTEAFF. The genes are TRBV7-2 and TRBJ1-1; D remains unclear. Trimming shortened V by 5 bases and J by 0 bases, and 10 bases separated the two germline ends. Germline V lookup: CDR1 SGHTA, CDR2 FQGNSA. This CDR3 has 14 residues.